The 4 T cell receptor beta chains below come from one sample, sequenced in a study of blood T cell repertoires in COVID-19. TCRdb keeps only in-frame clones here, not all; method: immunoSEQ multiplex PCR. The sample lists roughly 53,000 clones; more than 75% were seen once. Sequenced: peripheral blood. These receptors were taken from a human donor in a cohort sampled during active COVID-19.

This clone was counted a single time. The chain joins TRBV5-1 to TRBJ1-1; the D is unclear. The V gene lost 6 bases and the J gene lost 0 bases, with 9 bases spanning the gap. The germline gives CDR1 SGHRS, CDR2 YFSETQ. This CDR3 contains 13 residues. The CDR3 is CASTGVMNTEAFF. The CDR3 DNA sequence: TGCGCCAGCACCGGGGTAATGAACACTGAAGCTTTCTTT.

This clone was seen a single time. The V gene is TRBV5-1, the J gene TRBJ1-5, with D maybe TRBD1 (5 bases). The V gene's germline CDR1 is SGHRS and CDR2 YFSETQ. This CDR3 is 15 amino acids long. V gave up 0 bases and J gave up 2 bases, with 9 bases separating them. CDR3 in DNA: TGCGCCAGCAGCTTGGGGGGCGAGCGCAATCAGCCCCAGCATTTT. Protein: CASSLGGERNQPQHF.

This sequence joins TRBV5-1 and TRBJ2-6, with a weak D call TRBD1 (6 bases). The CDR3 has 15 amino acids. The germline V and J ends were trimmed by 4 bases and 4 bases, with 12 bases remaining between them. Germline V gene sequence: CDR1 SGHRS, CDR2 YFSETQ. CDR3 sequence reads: CASSVQGTGANVLTF. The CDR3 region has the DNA TGCGCCAGCAGCGTACAGGGTACCGGGGCCAACGTCCTGACTTTC.

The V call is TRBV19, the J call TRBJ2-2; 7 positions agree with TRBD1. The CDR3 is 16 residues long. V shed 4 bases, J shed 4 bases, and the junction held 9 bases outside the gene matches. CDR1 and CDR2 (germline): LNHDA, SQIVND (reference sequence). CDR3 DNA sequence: TGTGCCAGTAGTACCTCATGGACAGGCCTCACCGGGGAGCTGTTTTTT. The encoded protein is CASSTSWTGLTGELFF.